The clone carrying this TCR beta chain was counted many times. This record comes from a study of T cells in Graves' hyperthyroidism and ophthalmopathy. TCR beta CDR3 region amplification was performed from RNA transcripts. HTBI primers drove first-round RT-PCR of the TCR CDR3. TCRdb re-analysed the multiplex PCR reads in MiXCR, keeping a single row per CDR3 protein. This table holds around 340,000 distinct CDR3 sequences, roughly 20% found once. The CDR3 length is 16 residues. Germline values: CDR1 MNHEY, CDR2 SVGEGT. Trimming cost V 3 bases and J 0 bases, with 14 bases left between them. The sequenced sample consisted of blood. The TCR sequence derives from a woman aged 40 to 55 with Graves' ophthalmopathy. This chain links TRBV6-2 or TRBV6-3 with TRBJ1-1, with TRBD1 as a possible D gene (5 bases). This chain's CDR3 is CASSYTPGTMNTEAFF. Written as DNA, the CDR3 is TGTGCCAGCAGTTATACGCCTGGGACCATGAACACTGAAGCTTTCTTT.